This T cell receptor (beta chain) was observed in a study of blood T cell repertoires in COVID-19 (TCRdb year 2020). Background on the whole study: Samples from collaborators originated in the United States, Italy and Spain and spanned both the acute and convalescent phases of COVID-19. Deeply sampled blood TCRbeta repertoires from subjects exposed to, actively infected with, or recovered from COVID-19 were included in the dataset. The samples were drawn from two sources: the first 160 participants of the ongoing ImmuneRACE study, and some 1,300 subjects contributed by 6 global collaborators. HLA class I and class II types, where available, came from metadata supplied by the sample provider rather than from assay-based typing. A freely available public database, intended as a resource for researchers studying the immune response to SARS-CoV-2, is where the repertoires were released. A de-identified subject ID, COVID-19 status, age in years and sex were almost always included in the sample metadata. The prospective study material was composed of cDNA or gDNA derived from T cells, B-cell-depleted T cells, or PBMCs. What the work shows at the level of the full study, not this receptor alone: Clinical and demographic metadata were provided uncurated, with the amount varying by source and participant.

Samples from volunteer blood donors who had recovered from COVID-19 were contributed by a second Seattle source. The collaborating institutions used their own protocols to collect whole blood in K2EDTA tubes. For TCRbeta analysis, collaborators shipped samples as frozen whole blood, isolated PBMCs, or DNA extracted from either of those sample types. With respect to this clone: The antigen this receptor binds is unknown. No much larger clonotype is one base removed from it; base qualities were not supplied.

The germline V gene encodes CDR1 MNHNY and CDR2 SVGAGI (reference sequence). The CDR3 goes from the cysteine to the phenylalanine over 13 residues. The only DNA kept is the CDR3, 39 bases in frame from the first base. V is trimmed back by 5 bases and J by 2 bases, and the junction contains 2 bases that no gene match accounts for. TCRbeta CDR3 regions were amplified from genomic DNA using the immunoSEQ Assay, a bias-controlled multiplex PCR. The authors' analysis ran thus. The number of nucleated cells in each sample was estimated from the amplification of reference gene primers within the assay. Sequence reads were collapsed and filtered to measure the absolute abundance of every unique TCRbeta CDR3 rearrangement. Productive Simpson clonality was computed per sample as the square root of Simpson's diversity index over productive rearrangements. In TCRdb, the immuneACCESS table is reduced to in-frame sequences with V and J assigned. These tables do not hold every clone; where another copy was compared, an unresolved V gene accounts for under half, and the others remain unexplained. V and J calls and clone size come straight from that table; D and trimming were deduced from the DNA. The sample table shows approximately 260,000 clones, and about nine tenths are seen once. 7.2% of the sample rests with the top ten.

Rearrangement joined TRBV6-6 to TRBJ2-7, with 8 bases in between that match TRBD1. Sequenced sample: peripheral blood. The receptor was derived from a man aged 55 to 70 who had recovered from COVID-19. The CDR3 in this case is CASSRGQAYEQYF. The bases are TGTGCCAGCAGTAGGGGACAGGCCTACGAGCAGTACTTC.